The source of this TCR beta chain is a study of blood T cell repertoires in COVID-19. At the level of the study: Collection of acute and convalescent COVID-19 samples took place in the United States, Italy and Spain. Sources were T cells, B-cell-depleted T cells, or PBMCs; the material itself was cDNA or gDNA.

Study processing details: Researchers report that nucleated cell counts were estimated from reference gene primer amplification. Clones were sequenced by immunoSEQ multiplex PCR, and TCRdb holds only the in-frame ones, with some missing. From that table come the V and J calls and clone size; the DNA was used to work out D and trimming. Of 150,000 to 200,000 clones listed, 80% to 90% were seen once; the top ten hold approximately 9.9%. This clone was counted once. Patients of the Seattle cohort, enrolled during active infection, were followed longitudinally. Sequenced: peripheral blood. The clonotype comes from a woman aged 60-70 years with COVID-19, enrolled during active disease.

The CDR3 sequence: CAWSGGSQETQYF. The DNA for the CDR3 is TGTGCCTGGAGTGGAGGCAGCCAAGAGACCCAGTACTTC. The chain has TRBV30 and TRBJ2-5; no reliable D call. The germline V gene encodes CDR1 GTSNPN and CDR2 SVGIG (reference sequence). The V gene lost 1 base and the J gene lost 1 base, with 7 bases spanning the gap. The CDR3 totals 13 residues.